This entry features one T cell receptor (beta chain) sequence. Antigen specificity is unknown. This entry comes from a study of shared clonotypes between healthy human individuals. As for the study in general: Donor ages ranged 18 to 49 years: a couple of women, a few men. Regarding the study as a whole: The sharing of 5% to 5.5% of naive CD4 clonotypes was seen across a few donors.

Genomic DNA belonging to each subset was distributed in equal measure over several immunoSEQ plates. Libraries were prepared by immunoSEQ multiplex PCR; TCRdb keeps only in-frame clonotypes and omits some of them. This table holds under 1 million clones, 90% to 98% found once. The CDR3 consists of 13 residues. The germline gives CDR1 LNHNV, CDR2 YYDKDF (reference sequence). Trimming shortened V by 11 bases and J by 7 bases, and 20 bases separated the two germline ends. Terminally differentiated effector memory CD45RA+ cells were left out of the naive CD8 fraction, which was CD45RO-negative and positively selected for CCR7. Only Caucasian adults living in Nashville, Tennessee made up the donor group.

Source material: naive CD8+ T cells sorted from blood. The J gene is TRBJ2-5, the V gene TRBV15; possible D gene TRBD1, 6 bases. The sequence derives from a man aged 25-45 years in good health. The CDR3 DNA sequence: TGTGCCGTAAATAGGCCAGGGGAACTGACCCAGTACTTC. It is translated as CAVNRPGELTQYF.